This T cell receptor (beta chain) derives from a study of shared clonotypes between healthy human individuals. Replicate PCRs run on sorted subsets employed 200 ng DNA, tens of thousands of T cell genomes. Only in-frame clones appear in the TCRdb table, and some are missing; sequencing was by immunoSEQ multiplex PCR. The sample shows about 680,000 clones, less than 80% of them seen only once. This clone was counted only a few times. As yet, its antigen is unknown. Study results and caveats: Richness estimates generally favored naive over memory subsets. Clonotypes not shared had lower generation probabilities than those common to all four donors.

The receptor's source is a woman in her 30s in good health. Input material: memory CD4+ T cells sorted from blood. The subset: CD45RA-negative fraction.

This CDR3 is CASSDRLAGDSEQFF. The DNA for the CDR3 is TGTGCCAGCAGCGATCGACTAGCGGGAGATTCTGAGCAGTTCTTC. The chain employs TRBV7-3 and TRBJ2-1, with 12 bases aligning to TRBD2. After removal of 5 bases from V and 9 bases from J, the junction contained 8 bases not matched to a gene. This CDR3 has 15 amino acids. CDR1 SGHTA and CDR2 FQGTGA come from the germline V gene.